Below are 23 T cell receptor beta chains sequenced from a single sample in a study of neurological immune-mediated disorders. TCRdb reanalysed the 5' RACE reads using MiXCR and keeps one entry per CDR3 protein. The data show 15,000 to 20,000 distinct CDR3 sequences, roughly a tenth seen once. The sequenced sample was CD8+ T cells from blood. The source is a woman aged 45 to 65 in good health.

This clonotype has at least ten counts. CDR3 amino acids: CASSLWGDTEAFF. CDR3 DNA: TGTGCCAGCAGCTTGTGGGGGGACACTGAAGCTTTCTTT. The chain combines TRBV11-2 with TRBJ1-1, with D tentatively TRBD1 (5 bases). The CDR3 contains 13 residues. Trimming removed 3 bases at V and 3 bases at J, with 8 bases between. The germline V gene has CDR1 SGHAT and CDR2 FQNNGV.

This clonotype has at least ten counts. The genes are TRBV5-6 and TRBJ2-7, with 13 nucleotides matching TRBD2. Trimming at V came to 3 bases and at J to 2 bases, leaving 2 bases not matched to a gene. Germline V lookup: CDR1 SGHDT, CDR2 YYEEEE. This CDR3 comprises 15 residues. The CDR3 protein is CASSSGLAGTYEQYF. The DNA of the CDR3 is TGTGCCAGCAGCTCGGGACTAGCGGGAACCTACGAGCAGTACTTC.

This clonotype was counted many times. The chain couples TRBV20-1 to TRBJ2-1; 11 bases fit TRBD2. The CDR3 runs 17 residues. V lost 1 base and J lost 0; bases outside the gene matches: 5. Germline CDR1 and CDR2: DFQATT and SNEGSKA (reference sequence). In nucleotides, the CDR3 is TGCAGTGCTAGAGGGGGACTAGCGGTTCGCTCCTACAATGAGCAGTTCTTC. As protein: CSARGGLAVRSYNEQFF.

This clonotype was picked up many times. The chain uses TRBV6-4 and TRBJ2-1; possible D gene TRBD1, 6 bases. The CDR3 runs 15 residues. V lost 2 bases to trimming and J lost 5 bases, with 13 bases between them. Germline CDR1 reads MRHNA; CDR2 reads SNTAGT. For the CDR3, the DNA is TGTGCCAGCAGTGACGGACAGAAACCAGACAATGAGCAGTTCTTC. Its protein is CASSDGQKPDNEQFF.

This clonotype was counted at least ten times. V is TRBV2 and J is TRBJ2-1; D is ambiguous. Per germline, CDR1 SNHLY and CDR2 FYNNEI. The CDR3 extends over 18 amino acids. The V and J ends lost 1 base and 0 bases respectively, with 16 bases between them. The CDR3 protein is CASSEGYLDVISYNEQFF. CDR3 DNA: TGTGCCAGCAGTGAAGGTTACTTAGACGTGATCTCCTACAATGAGCAGTTCTTC.

This clonotype was detected ten times or more. V usage is TRBV7-6 and J usage is TRBJ2-7; 8 bases align to TRBD1. This CDR3 comprises 16 residues. J gave up 1 base and V 1 base, and 6 bases lay outside the gene matches. The germline V gene has CDR1 SGHVS and CDR2 FNYEAQ. CDR3 in amino acids: CASSLVQGASSYEQYF. Written as DNA, the CDR3 is TGTGCCAGCAGCTTAGTCCAGGGGGCATCATCCTACGAGCAGTACTTC.

This clonotype was observed at least ten times. V gene TRBV6-2 or TRBV6-3 combines with J gene TRBJ2-2; D not certain. V was shortened by 5 bases and J by 6 bases, with 4 bases between the two germline ends. Germline V gives CDR1 MNHEY, CDR2 SVGEGT. The CDR3 totals 11 residues. This chain's CDR3 is CASSTAGELFF. The CDR3 nucleotides read TGTGCCAGCAGTACCGCCGGGGAGCTGTTTTTT.

This clonotype was detected once. At one end, the junction sequence differs from germline, possibly due to a read error. This rearrangement joins TRBV19 to TRBJ2-2; D is unclear. This CDR3 has 13 residues. CDR1 LNHDA and CDR2 SQIVND come from the germline V gene (reference sequence). CDR3 DNA sequence: TGTTCCAGTAGTATTTCATGGACCGGGGAGCTGTTTTTT. This translates into CSSSISWTGELFF.

The chain is built from TRBV4-1 and TRBJ1-5; D might be TRBD1 (6 bases). The CDR3 totals 15 residues. Trimming cost V 1 base and J 7 bases, with 14 bases left between them. The germline CDR1 and CDR2 sequences are MGHRA and YSYEKL. The CDR3 nucleotides read TGCGCCAGCAGCCAAGGACAGGAGAAGGGGCAGCCCCAGCATTTT. Translated, it gives CASSQGQEKGQPQHF.

This clonotype was detected ten times or more. This sequence joins TRBV10-3 and TRBJ2-1; possible D gene TRBD2, 5 bases. Germline CDR1 and CDR2: ENHRY and SYGVKD. Trimming shortened V by 6 bases and J by 8 bases, and 14 bases separated the two germline ends. The CDR3 spans 13 residues. The CDR3: CAISAIGVDEQFF. The CDR3 bases are TGTGCCATCAGCGCTATCGGGGTGGATGAGCAGTTCTTC.

This clonotype was seen ten or more times. The chain joins TRBV5-5 to TRBJ2-2; D call uncertain. Trimming removed 0 bases from V and 5 bases from J, with 11 bases in between. This CDR3 spans 15 amino acids. CDR1 SGHKS and CDR2 YYEKEE come from the germline V gene (reference sequence). In nucleotides, the CDR3 is TGTGCCAGCAGCTTGGGCTGGGCCGGAACCGGGGAGCTGTTTTTT. This translates into CASSLGWAGTGELFF.

This clonotype was detected many times. This rearrangement joins TRBV5-5 to TRBJ2-1; D remains unclear. CDR1 is SGHKS, CDR2 YYEKEE, per germline (reference sequence). This CDR3 comprises 13 residues. Trimming stripped 4 bases from V and 3 bases from J, with 8 bases between. The CDR3 DNA reads as TGTGCCAGCAGCACGGACGACTACAATGAGCAGTTCTTC. This sequence encodes CASSTDDYNEQFF.

This clonotype was detected only a few times. CDR3 region: CASSQLALAGVEQFF. As DNA, the CDR3 is TGTGCCAGCAGCCAACTGGCGCTAGCGGGAGTTGAGCAGTTCTTC. The gene calls are TRBV14 and TRBJ2-1; 10 nucleotides match TRBD2. Germline CDR1 SGHDN, CDR2 FVKESK. The length of the CDR3 is 15 residues. The V and J ends lost 2 bases and 9 bases, in that order; junction bases with no gene match: 7.

This clonotype was found many times. The CDR3: CASSQDWVTGEPLHF. CDR3 nucleotides: TGTGCCAGCAGCCAAGATTGGGTCACCGGTGAACCCCTCCACTTT. The rearrangement uses TRBV14 and TRBJ1-6; the D is unclear. V lost 0 bases, J lost 12 bases, and 15 bases lay in between. There are 15 residues in the CDR3. Looked up from germline, CDR1 is SGHDN and CDR2 is FVKESK.

This clonotype was recorded many times. The chain employs TRBV20-1 and TRBJ2-7, with 7 bases lining up with TRBD2. V lost 5 bases and J lost 0; bases outside the gene matches: 4. The CDR3 is 13 amino acids. CDR1 and CDR2 from the germline V gene are DFQATT and SNEGSKA (reference sequence). The CDR3 region is CSARASGSYEQYF. CDR3 in DNA: TGCAGTGCTCGGGCTAGCGGCTCCTACGAGCAGTACTTC.

This clonotype was counted many times. The CDR3 is CASSDRGEPYEQYF. CDR3 DNA sequence: TGTGCCAGCAGTGACAGGGGGGAGCCCTACGAGCAGTACTTC. This sequence joins TRBV12-3 or TRBV12-4 and TRBJ2-7, with 9 bases aligning to TRBD1. This CDR3 contains 14 residues. V was pared by 5 bases and J by 2 bases, with 4 bases of the junction left unmatched.

This clonotype was observed at least ten times. This chain connects TRBV20-1 to TRBJ2-7; TRBD2 aligns across 10 bases. The CDR3 loop spans 16 amino acids. Germline assignment: CDR1 DFQATT and CDR2 SNEGSKA (reference sequence). The trim removed 6 bases at V and 4 bases at J, leaving 15 bases unmatched. This CDR3 reads CSANEDQRGGLYEQYF. The CDR3 region has the DNA TGCAGTGCAAATGAAGACCAGCGGGGGGGCTTGTACGAGCAGTACTTC.

This clonotype appeared many times. The gene calls are TRBV20-1 and TRBJ2-2; the D gene is possibly TRBD2 (5 bases). Germline CDR1 and CDR2: DFQATT and SNEGSKA (reference sequence). The length of the CDR3 is 13 residues. Trimming left V 7 bases short and J 1 base short, with 10 bases between. The CDR3, as DNA: TGCAGTGTGAGGGCAGGGAACACCGGGGAGCTGTTTTTT. Its translation: CSVRAGNTGELFF.

This clonotype was recorded at least ten times. The V gene is TRBV2, the J gene TRBJ2-4; the D gene is possibly TRBD1 (5 bases). V was clipped by 6 bases and J by 9 bases, with 18 bases between them. CDR1 and CDR2 from the germline V gene are SNHLY and FYNNEI. The CDR3 loop spans 14 amino acids. The CDR3 nucleotides read TGTGCCAGCAGGGCCCCACAGGAGTCCAGCATTCAGTACTTC. This codes for CASRAPQESSIQYF.

This chain links TRBV5-6 with TRBJ2-7; 7 bases map to TRBD1. There are 14 residues in the CDR3. With 2 bases clipped from V and 5 bases from J, the junction kept 7 bases outside the gene matches. The V gene's germline CDR1 is SGHDT and CDR2 YYEEEE. The CDR3 DNA reads as TGTGCCAGCAGCTTTCCCGGGACAGAGGACGAGCAGTACTTC. The encoded protein is CASSFPGTEDEQYF.

There are many counts of this clonotype. The V call is TRBV28, the J call TRBJ2-7, with 8 nucleotides matching TRBD2. Unmatched junction bases numbered 4, after V lost 3 bases and J lost 3 bases. CDR3 length: 14 amino acids. Germline V lookup: CDR1 MDHEN, CDR2 SYDVKM. CDR3 loop: CASSFQRELYEQYF. The CDR3, as DNA: TGTGCCAGCAGTTTTCAGCGGGAGCTCTACGAGCAGTACTTC.

At least ten counts were recorded for this clonotype. The rearrangement joins TRBV4-1 to TRBJ2-3; 7 bases are a match to TRBD2. Germline V CDR1 and CDR2: MGHRA, YSYEKL. The V gene end was trimmed by 0 bases and the J gene end by 0 bases; junction bases not matched to a gene: 3. The CDR3 extends over 16 amino acids. CDR3 coding DNA: TGCGCCAGCAGCCAAGAACCGGGAGGTAGCACAGATACGCAGTATTTT. Its translation: CASSQEPGGSTDTQYF.

The V and J genes are TRBV25-1 and TRBJ1-3; 7 positions agree with TRBD1. This CDR3 contains 14 residues. The V gene end was trimmed by 3 bases and the J gene end by 4 bases; junction bases not matched to a gene: 3. CDR1 and CDR2 from the germline V gene are MGHDK and SYGVNS. The CDR3 sequence: CASSDPGGGNTIYF. In nucleotides, the CDR3 is TGTGCCAGCAGTGACCCAGGGGGGGGAAACACCATATATTTT.